This T cell receptor (beta chain) appears in the sequencing data of a study of human T cells and chemical hapten exposure. The wider study: For sensitization, 2% DPC was applied to an approximately 2 cm by approximately 2 cm patch of upper inner arm skin.

The CDR3 spans 15 residues. CDR1 is SQVTM, CDR2 ANQGSEA, per germline. V was pared by 3 bases and J by 4 bases, with 18 bases between. This clonotype was observed many times. Time point given: patch test 1, 2 weeks after DPC sensitization. Treatment: therapeutic diphenylcyclopropenone sensitization with weekly scalp DPC. Non-pregnant alopecia patients aged 18 to 70, suitable for DPC therapy. As the library was built, unique molecular identifiers were attached to individual cDNA molecules. TCRdb processed the RACE reads anew with MiXCR; each CDR3 protein has one entry. The table lists around 160,000 distinct CDR3 sequences, 13% to 15% of them singletons.

The chain uses TRBV29-1 and TRBJ1-2; perhaps TRBD1 as D (5 bases). Sequenced here: whole blood, sampled in connection with sensitization to the hapten diphenylcyclopropenone (DPC). This TCR was recovered from a woman aged 30 to 39 with alopecia areata. Some clones in this sample may be carry-over from other donors' samples. The CDR3 spells CSVDPDRRIRYGYTF. CDR3 sequence (DNA): TGCAGCGTTGACCCCGACAGACGGATACGCTATGGCTACACCTTC.